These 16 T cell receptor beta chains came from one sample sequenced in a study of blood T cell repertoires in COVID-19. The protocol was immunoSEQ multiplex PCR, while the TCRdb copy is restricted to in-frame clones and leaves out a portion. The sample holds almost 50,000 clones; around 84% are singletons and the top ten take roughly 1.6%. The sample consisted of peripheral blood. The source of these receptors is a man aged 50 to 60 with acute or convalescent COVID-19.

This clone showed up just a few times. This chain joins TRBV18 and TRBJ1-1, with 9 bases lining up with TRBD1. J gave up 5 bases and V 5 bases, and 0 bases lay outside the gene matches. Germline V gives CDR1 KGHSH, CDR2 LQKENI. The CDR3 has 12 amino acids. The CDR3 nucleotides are TGTGCCAGCTCAGGGACAGGGACTGAAGCTTTCTTT. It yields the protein CASSGTGTEAFF.

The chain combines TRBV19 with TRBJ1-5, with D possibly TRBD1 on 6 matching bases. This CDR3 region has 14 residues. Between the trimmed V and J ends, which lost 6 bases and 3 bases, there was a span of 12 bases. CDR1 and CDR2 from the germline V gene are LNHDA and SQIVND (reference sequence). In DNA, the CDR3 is TGTGCCAGTAGCTACGGGACACACAATCAGCCCCAGCATTTT. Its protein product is CASSYGTHNQPQHF. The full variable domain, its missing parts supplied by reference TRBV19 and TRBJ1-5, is DGGITQSPKYLFRKEGQNVTLSCEQNLNHDAMYWYRQDPGQGLRLIYYSQIVNDFQKGDIAEGYSVSREKKESFPLTVTSAQKNPTAFYLCASSYGTHNQPQHFGDGTRLSIL.

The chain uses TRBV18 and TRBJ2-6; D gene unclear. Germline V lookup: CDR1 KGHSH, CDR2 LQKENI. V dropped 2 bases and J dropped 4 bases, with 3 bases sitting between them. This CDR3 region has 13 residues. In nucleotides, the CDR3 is TGTGCCAGCTCACCAAGCGGGGCCAACGTCCTGACTTTC. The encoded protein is CASSPSGANVLTF.

CDR3 bases: TGTGCCAGCAGTTTCCCCGGTCCCCGGGATGAGCAGTTCTTC. Translated: CASSFPGPRDEQFF. The chain couples TRBV6-2 or TRBV6-3 to TRBJ2-1; D is undetermined. This CDR3 comprises 14 residues. The germline V gene has CDR1 MNHEY and CDR2 SVGEGT. The germline V and J ends were trimmed by 4 bases and 8 bases, with 15 bases remaining between them.

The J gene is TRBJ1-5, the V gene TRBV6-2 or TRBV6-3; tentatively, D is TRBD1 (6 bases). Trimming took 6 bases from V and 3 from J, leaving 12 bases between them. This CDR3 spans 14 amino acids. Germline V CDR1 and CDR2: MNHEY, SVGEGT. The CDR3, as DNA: TGTGCCAGCAGCTGGACAGAGACCAATCAGCCCCAGCATTTT. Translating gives CASSWTETNQPQHF.

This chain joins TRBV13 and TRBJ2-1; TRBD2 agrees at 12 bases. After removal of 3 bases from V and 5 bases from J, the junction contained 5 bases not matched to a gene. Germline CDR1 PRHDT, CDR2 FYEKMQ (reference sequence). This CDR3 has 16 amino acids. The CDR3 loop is CASSLTSGSLDNEQFF. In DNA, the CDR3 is TGTGCCAGCAGCTTGACTAGCGGGAGCCTCGACAATGAGCAGTTCTTC.

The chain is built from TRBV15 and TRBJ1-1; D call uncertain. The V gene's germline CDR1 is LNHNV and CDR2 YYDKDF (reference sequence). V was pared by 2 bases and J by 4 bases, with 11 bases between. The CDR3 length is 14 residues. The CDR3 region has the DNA TGTGCCACCAGCAGACCCGAGGAGTTCACTGAAGCTTTCTTT. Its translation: CATSRPEEFTEAFF.

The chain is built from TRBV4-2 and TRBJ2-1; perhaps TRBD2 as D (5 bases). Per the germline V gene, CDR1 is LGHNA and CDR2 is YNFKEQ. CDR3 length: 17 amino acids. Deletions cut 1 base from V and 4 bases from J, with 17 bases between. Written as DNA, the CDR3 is TGTGCCAGCAGCCAAGTGTCCAGCGGCGACCTTTACAATGAGCAGTTCTTC. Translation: CASSQVSSGDLYNEQFF.

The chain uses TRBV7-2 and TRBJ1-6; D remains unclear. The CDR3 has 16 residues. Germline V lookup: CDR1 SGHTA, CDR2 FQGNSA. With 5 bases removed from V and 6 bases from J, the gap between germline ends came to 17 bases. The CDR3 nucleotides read TGTGCCAGCAGCCCACGACTCGACGGCGGTAATTCACCCCTCCACTTT. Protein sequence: CASSPRLDGGNSPLHF.

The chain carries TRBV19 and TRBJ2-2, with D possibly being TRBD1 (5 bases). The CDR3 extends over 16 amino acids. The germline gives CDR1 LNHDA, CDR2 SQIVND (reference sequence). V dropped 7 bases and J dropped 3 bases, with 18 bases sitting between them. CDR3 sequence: CASIRSSVRDTGELFF. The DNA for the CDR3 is TGTGCCAGTATCCGGTCGAGCGTCAGGGACACCGGGGAGCTGTTTTTT.

The CDR3 region has the DNA TGTGCCAGCAGCTTAGGGGACAGGATCTCTGGAAACACCATATATTTT. This codes for CASSLGDRISGNTIYF. This chain connects TRBV11-2 to TRBJ1-3, with 8 nucleotides matching TRBD1. Germline V gene lookup returns CDR1 SGHAT and CDR2 FQNNGV. This CDR3 is built from 16 residues. With 1 base clipped from V and 0 bases from J, the junction kept 2 bases outside the gene matches. The full variable domain, its missing parts supplied by reference TRBV11-2 and TRBJ1-3, is EAGVAQSPRYKIIEKRQSVAFWCNPISGHATLYWYQQILGQGPKLLIQFQNNGVVDDSQLPKDRFSAERLKGVDSTLKIQPAKLEDSAVYLCASSLGDRISGNTIYFGEGSWLTVV.

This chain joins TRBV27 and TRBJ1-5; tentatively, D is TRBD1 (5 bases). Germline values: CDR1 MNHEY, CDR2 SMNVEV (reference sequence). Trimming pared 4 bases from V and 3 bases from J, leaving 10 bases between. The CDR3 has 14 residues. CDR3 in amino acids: CASSSKGINQPQHF. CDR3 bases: TGTGCCAGCAGTTCAAAGGGGATCAATCAGCCCCAGCATTTT.

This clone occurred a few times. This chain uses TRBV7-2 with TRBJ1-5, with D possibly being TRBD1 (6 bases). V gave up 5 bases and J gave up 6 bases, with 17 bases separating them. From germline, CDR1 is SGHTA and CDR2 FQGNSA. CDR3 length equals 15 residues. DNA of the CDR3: TGTGCCAGCAGCCCGGGGGGCGTTCGGGGTCAGCCCCAGCATTTT. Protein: CASSPGGVRGQPQHF.

CDR3 sequence: CASSQDEGAGRGFKNIQYF. The CDR3 DNA reads TGTGCCAGCAGCCAAGATGAGGGGGCGGGAAGGGGGTTTAAAAACATTCAGTACTTC. The V and J genes are TRBV4-2 and TRBJ2-4; a possible D gene is TRBD1 (7 bases). The germline gives CDR1 LGHNA, CDR2 YNFKEQ. The CDR3 spans 19 residues. V dropped 0 bases and J dropped 4 bases, with 22 bases sitting between them.

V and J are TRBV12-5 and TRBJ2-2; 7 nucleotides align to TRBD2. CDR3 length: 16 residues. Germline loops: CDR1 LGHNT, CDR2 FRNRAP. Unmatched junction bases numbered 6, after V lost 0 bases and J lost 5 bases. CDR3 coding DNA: TGTGCTAGTGGTTTGGTACGGGGGGATCTGACCGGGGAGCTGTTTTTT. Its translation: CASGLVRGDLTGELFF. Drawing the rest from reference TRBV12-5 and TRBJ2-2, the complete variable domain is DARVTQTPRHKVTEMGQEVTMRCQPILGHNTVFWYRQTMMQGLELLAYFRNRAPLDDSGMPKDRFSAEMPDATLATLKIQPSEPRDSAVYFCASGLVRGDLTGELFFGEGSRLTVL.

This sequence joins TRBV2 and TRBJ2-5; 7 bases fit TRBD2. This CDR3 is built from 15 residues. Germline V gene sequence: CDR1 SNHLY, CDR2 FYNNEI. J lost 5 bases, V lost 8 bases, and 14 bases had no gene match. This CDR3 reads CASLAGLGLLETQYF. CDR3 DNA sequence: TGTGCCAGCTTGGCCGGTCTGGGACTACTCGAGACCCAGTACTTC.